Listed below are T cell receptor beta chains from one sample, sequenced in a study of blood T cell repertoires in COVID-19. Sequencing was performed with immunoSEQ multiplex PCR; in TCRdb, only in-frame clones are kept and a portion is missing. In the table there are roughly 100,000 clones, 85% of which are singletons. The source material was peripheral blood. The receptors derive from a man aged 50 to 60 with acute or convalescent COVID-19. Each CDR3 is given with its conserved first and last residue. A D gene is named only where the DNA matches it firmly. Where a row states a size, it is once, few, many or the class of an expanded clone; other rows omit it.

clone_size j_call d_call cdr3_length v_call cdr3_nt cdr3_aa
NA TRBJ2-1 TRBD2 15 TRBV11-2 TGTGCCAGCAGCTTAGAACTAGCGCCCTACAATGAGCAGTTCTTC CASSLELAPYNEQFF
NA TRBJ2-3 TRBD2 16 TRBV5-1 TGCGCCAGCACCCGGGGGCTAGCGGGAAGCACAGATACGCAGTATTTT CASTRGLAGSTDTQYF
NA TRBJ2-7 NA 13 TRBV18 TGTGCCAGCTCACAATCGGACAGCTACGAGCAGTACTTC CASSQSDSYEQYF
NA TRBJ1-1 NA 18 TRBV4-1 TGCGCCAGCAGCCAAGTGGGAGGAGGGGTGAGGGTCAACACTGAAGCTTTCTTT CASSQVGGGVRVNTEAFF
NA TRBJ1-5 NA 15 TRBV12-5 TGTGCTAGTGGTTTGGGACACCTTAGCAATCAGCCCCAGCATTTT CASGLGHLSNQPQHF
once TRBJ2-1 NA 14 TRBV28 TGTGCCAGCAGCCCCGGGACTTCTTCCAATGAGCAGTTCTTC CASSPGTSSNEQFF
NA TRBJ2-7 NA 11 TRBV28 TGTGCCAGCATAGACTCTCGCGAGCAGTACTTC CASIDSREQYF
NA TRBJ1-4 TRBD1 14 TRBV28 TGTGCCAGCAGGGGACAGGGATCTGGTGAAAAACTGTTTTTT CASRGQGSGEKLFF
NA TRBJ1-2 NA 14 TRBV6-5 TGTGCCAGCAGCCCGGAGAGGCTTCCCTATGGCTACACCTTC CASSPERLPYGYTF
NA TRBJ1-4 TRBD1 16 TRBV9 TGTGCCAGCAGCGCCCCTGAGGGGGCAGAAGGAGAAAAACTGTTTTTT CASSAPEGAEGEKLFF
NA TRBJ1-5 TRBD1 15 TRBV7-9 TGTGCCAGCAGCCTCGCGACAGGGGCAAATCAGCCCCAGCATTTT CASSLATGANQPQHF
NA TRBJ1-5 NA 14 TRBV9 TGTGCCAGCAGCGTGACTGGAGGGAATCAGCCCCAGCATTTT CASSVTGGNQPQHF
NA TRBJ2-7 TRBD2 13 TRBV7-9 TGTGCCAGCAGCAGACTAGCGTCGCCCGAGCAGTACTTC CASSRLASPEQYF
NA TRBJ2-1 TRBD2 13 TRBV10-2 TGCGCCAGCAATGGCGGGAGTCTCAATGAGCAGTTCTTC CASNGGSLNEQFF
NA TRBJ1-3 NA 15 TRBV20-1 TGCAGTGCTAGTCCACCAGGGTCTTACGGAAACACCATATATTTT CSASPPGSYGNTIYF
NA TRBJ2-2 TRBD2 17 TRBV5-6 TGTGCCAGCAGCTTGGTAATAGCGGGGGGCAATACCGGGGAGCTGTTTTTT CASSLVIAGGNTGELFF